The text below deals with one T cell receptor (beta chain). Its antigen is still unknown. This entry is derived from a study of T cell responses to AZD1222 COVID-19 vaccine. The study's findings and limits: Females made up more of the donors, who were largely white British, and clonal diversity may have come out too low.

CDR3 size: 14 residues. V trimming: 3 bases; J trimming: 8 bases; junction bases outside the gene matches: 8. Germline V gene data show CDR1 as LNHDA and CDR2 as SQIVND (reference sequence). Profiling relied on immunoSEQ multiplex PCR, and the TCRdb table lists in-frame clones only, not all of them. The sample yields approximately 65,000 clones, roughly 80% seen once. The sequence came from an adult in good health. The rearrangement joins TRBV19 to TRBJ1-2, with 8 bases aligning to TRBD1. The material was peripheral blood, obtained on day 0 of AZD1222 vaccination. DNA of the CDR3: TGTGCCAGTAGTATCGAGGGACAGGCGGGCGGCTACACCTTC. Its protein product is CASSIEGQAGGYTF.